This T cell receptor (beta chain) was sequenced for a study of T cell repertoires in cytomegalovirus infection. Study-level information: It was the public TCR beta signatures that indicated both CMV infection and matching HLA type. Study observations and caveats: Summed frequency of shared TCR beta families picked out CMV carriers who also had the relevant HLA. CMV-specific TCR beta clonotypes restricted by HLA-C dominated the ex vivo response.

Germline CDR1 is DFQATT and CDR2 is SNEGSKA (reference sequence). Trimming shortened V by 0 bases and J by 9 bases, and 15 bases separated the two germline ends. The CDR3 has 14 residues. This clonotype was detected many times. Its antigen is unknown. TCRdb used MiXCR to reprocess the reads, holding one entry per CDR3 protein. The sample lists about 76,000 distinct CDR3 sequences; about 4% were seen once. The receptor was isolated from a human donor in good health (CMV status not recorded). Some clones in this sample may be carry-over from other donors' samples. J is TRBJ2-1 and V is TRBV20-1; the D gene could be TRBD1 or TRBD2 (5 bases each). The specimen sequenced was PBMCs. This chain's CDR3 is CSARDQRGAPEQFF. CDR3 nucleotide sequence: TGCAGTGCTAGAGATCAGCGAGGGGCACCTGAGCAGTTCTTC.